What follows are 5 T cell receptor beta chains derived from one specimen sequenced in a study of immune evolution from preneoplasia to lung adenocarcinoma. The method was immunoSEQ multiplex PCR; TCRdb's version includes in-frame clones alone and lacks a portion of them. The sample holds several thousand clones, over 75% seen once. Sequencing input: FFPE minimally invasive lung adenocarcinoma tissue. These receptors all come from a person aged 70 to 85 with lung adenocarcinoma.

V usage is TRBV6-1 and J usage is TRBJ1-1; D may be TRBD1 (6 bases). Trimming stripped 2 bases from V and 6 bases from J, with 16 bases between. From germline, CDR1 is MNHNS and CDR2 SASEGT. The CDR3 consists of 15 residues. The CDR3 DNA is TGTGCCAGCAGTGAACGGGTGCGCAGGGGAGCTGAAGCTTTCTTT. Its translation is CASSERVRRGAEAFF.

This rearrangement joins TRBV27 to TRBJ2-2; no firm D call. The V end was cut by 4 bases, the J end by 4 bases, with 16 bases between. The CDR3 loop spans 16 amino acids. CDR1 is MNHEY, CDR2 SMNVEV, per germline (reference sequence). The CDR3 nucleotides read TGTGCCAGCAGTTCCTCCCTGGCACGTGGCACCGGGGAGCTGTTTTTT. It codes for CASSSSLARGTGELFF.

This rearrangement joins TRBV6-1 to TRBJ1-6; D not certain. The germline V gene has CDR1 MNHNS and CDR2 SASEGT. V gave up 1 base and J gave up 7 bases, with 11 bases separating them. The CDR3 totals 15 residues. The CDR3 DNA follows: TGTGCCAGCAGTGAAGGGGCCCGGCGGAATTCACCCCTCCACTTT. Translated, it gives CASSEGARRNSPLHF.

The genes are TRBV18 and TRBJ1-1, with 8 bases lining up with TRBD1. The CDR3 sequence is 15 residues long. CDR1 and CDR2 from the germline V gene are KGHSH and LQKENI. V lost 2 bases, J lost 1 base, and 3 bases stayed unmatched. The CDR3 is CASSPWGQENTEAFF. The CDR3 DNA follows: TGTGCCAGCTCACCATGGGGACAGGAGAACACTGAAGCTTTCTTT. The full variable domain, in which reference TRBV18 and TRBJ1-1 provide the parts outside the CDR3, is NAGVMQNPRHLVRRRGQEARLRCSPMKGHSHVYWYRQLPEEGLKFMVYLQKENIIDESGMPKERFSAEFPKEGPSILRIQQVVRGDSAAYFCASSPWGQENTEAFFGQGTRLTVV.

The V and J genes are TRBV4-1 and TRBJ1-3; D unresolved. V was cut by 2 bases and J by 2 bases, with 4 bases left in between. The CDR3 totals 13 residues. Per germline, CDR1 MGHRA and CDR2 YSYEKL. The CDR3, as DNA: TGCGCCAGCAGCCAAAGTCCTGGAAACACCATATATTTT. Its translation is CASSQSPGNTIYF.